These 12 T cell receptor beta chains came from one sample sequenced in a study of blood T cell dynamics during melanoma immunotherapy (dated by TCRdb to between 2020 and 2021). The time point label here, explained by the study, means: week 3, after first cycle of checkpoint inhibitor. Library creation used the immunoSEQ multiplex PCR assay. The immuneACCESS repertoire file appears here via TCRdb, limited to in-frame rearrangements. These files lack a portion of the clones; in checked studies, under half of the deficit traces to unresolved V genes, and the cause of the others is not known. The sample profile shows fewer than 15,000 clones; roughly 88% of them were found once. The ten most abundant clones make up roughly 5.4% of the sample. The sequences come from blood, collected from a patient treated with checkpoint blockade. The receptors were gathered from a human donor with melanoma.

CDR3 amino acids: CASSQKVNMGTEAFF. CDR3 DNA: TGCGCCAGCAGCCAGAAGGTCAATATGGGCACTGAAGCTTTCTTT. The V and J genes are TRBV4-1 and TRBJ1-1; D is undetermined. Germline V lookup: CDR1 MGHRA, CDR2 YSYEKL. The CDR3 spans 15 residues. Trimming took 3 bases from V and 4 from J, leaving 15 bases between them.

The gene calls are TRBV28 and TRBJ2-1, with TRBD2 matching 8 bases. The CDR3 is 15 residues long. V shed 4 bases and J 0 bases; nucleotides not matched to a gene: 2. Germline assignment: CDR1 MDHEN and CDR2 SYDVKM. The CDR3 DNA reads as TGTGCCAGCAGTTCAAGCGGGGGCTCCTACAATGAGCAGTTCTTC. Protein: CASSSSGGSYNEQFF.

The chain combines TRBV7-2 with TRBJ2-7; TRBD2 matches 7 bases. Germline values: CDR1 SGHTA, CDR2 FQGNSA. The V and J ends lost 5 bases and 6 bases, in that order; junction bases with no gene match: 10. The CDR3 is 14 residues long. CDR3 sequence: CASSPRGVGREQYF. The CDR3, as DNA: TGTGCCAGCAGCCCACGGGGGGTGGGACGCGAGCAGTACTTC.

The J gene is TRBJ2-7, the V gene TRBV15, with 10 bases lining up with TRBD2. CDR1 LNHNV and CDR2 YYDKDF come from the germline V gene (reference sequence). This CDR3 spans 15 amino acids. The V and J ends lost 2 bases and 5 bases, in that order; junction bases with no gene match: 6. The CDR3 sequence is CATSRPSGSSHEQYF. In nucleotides, the CDR3 is TGTGCCACCAGCAGACCTAGCGGGAGTTCCCACGAGCAGTACTTC. The full variable domain, completed using reference TRBV15 and TRBJ2-7, is DAMVIQNPRYQVTQFGKPVTLSCSQTLNHNVMYWYQQKSSQAPKLLFHYYDKDFNNEADTPDNFQSRRPNTSFCFLDIRSPGLGDTAMYLCATSRPSGSSHEQYFGPGTRLTVT.

The chain has TRBV19 and TRBJ2-2; D is undetermined. This CDR3 spans 10 amino acids. In germline, CDR1 is LNHDA, CDR2 SQIVND (reference sequence). V was trimmed by 7 bases and J by 10 bases, leaving 7 bases between them. The chain's CDR3 is CASKQEELFF. The CDR3 nucleotides are TGTGCCAGTAAGCAGGAGGAGCTGTTTTTT.

The genes are TRBV9 and TRBJ2-3; D perhaps matches TRBD1 (5 bases). Looked up from germline, CDR1 is SGDLS and CDR2 is YYNGEE. CDR3 length equals 15 residues. The ends were cut back, 6 bases at V and 1 base at J, with 15 bases in the middle. The CDR3 DNA sequence: TGTGCCAGCACCCTAGGGGTGGATGGCACAGATACGCAGTATTTT. Its translation: CASTLGVDGTDTQYF.

The V and J genes are TRBV28 and TRBJ1-5; a weak D match, TRBD1 (5 bases). V lost 6 bases, J lost 6 bases, and 18 bases lay in between. Germline assignment: CDR1 MDHEN and CDR2 SYDVKM. The CDR3 is 15 amino acids. CDR3 in amino acids: CASSYPGSGGQPQHF. In nucleotides, the CDR3 is TGTGCCAGCAGCTATCCGGGCTCGGGGGGTCAGCCCCAGCATTTT. Together with reference TRBV28 and TRBJ1-5, the CDR3 gives the full variable domain: DVKVTQSSRYLVKRTGEKVFLECVQDMDHENMFWYRQDPGLGLRLIYFSYDVKMKEKGDIPEGYSVSREKKERFSLILESASTNQTSMYLCASSYPGSGGQPQHFGDGTRLSIL.

This chain joins TRBV9 and TRBJ1-2; possible D gene TRBD1, 5 bases. V dropped 2 bases and J dropped 6 bases, with 14 bases sitting between them. Germline-derived CDR1 and CDR2 are SGDLS and YYNGEE. There are 14 residues in the CDR3. The CDR3 reads CASSVGTGVDGYTF. For the CDR3, the DNA is TGTGCCAGCAGCGTGGGGACGGGGGTGGATGGCTACACCTTC.

This rearrangement joins TRBV7-3 to TRBJ2-2; the match to TRBD2 covers 12 bases. V shed 3 bases and J 6 bases; nucleotides not matched to a gene: 2. This CDR3 comprises 15 residues. Germline values: CDR1 SGHTA, CDR2 FQGTGA. The CDR3 region is CASSFRLAGAGELFF. The CDR3 bases are TGTGCCAGCAGCTTCCGACTAGCGGGAGCCGGGGAGCTGTTTTTT.

This clone showed up just once. The CDR3 nucleotides are TGTGCCAGTAGTCGGCAGGGGACTACTGAAGCTTTCTTT. Amino acids: CASSRQGTTEAFF. The chain joins TRBV19 to TRBJ1-1, with D possibly being TRBD1 (6 bases). There are 13 residues in the CDR3. V lost 5 bases and J lost 5, with 12 bases in between. Germline V CDR1 and CDR2: LNHDA, SQIVND (reference sequence).

The chain couples TRBV10-3 to TRBJ2-5; D call uncertain. Germline CDR1 and CDR2: ENHRY and SYGVKD. Trimming stripped 10 bases from V and 5 bases from J, with 11 bases between. The CDR3 runs 11 residues. The CDR3 is CATSSQETQYF. For the CDR3, the DNA is TGTGCCACATCCTCCCAGGAGACCCAGTACTTC.

The chain employs TRBV6-6 and TRBJ2-2; TRBD1 aligns across 8 bases. The V segment lost 4 bases and the J segment 6 bases; nucleotides outside the gene matches: 7. The CDR3 has 15 amino acids. The germline gives CDR1 MNHNY, CDR2 SVGAGI (reference sequence). The CDR3 here is CASSWPGQGAGELFF. The CDR3 DNA reads as TGTGCCAGCAGTTGGCCCGGACAGGGTGCCGGGGAGCTGTTTTTT.